These T cell receptor beta chains were read from a single sample in a study of identical twins. MiXCR was run by TCRdb on the 5' RACE reads, yielding one entry per CDR3 protein. The table has hundreds of thousands of distinct CDR3 sequences, around 6% seen once. Sequencing was done on a sample of naive T cells sorted from blood. These receptors were collected from a man in his late teens or twenties in good health. The CDR3 runs from the conserved cysteine through the conserved F or W. Each record gives: D gene, V gene, clone size, J gene, CDR3 DNA, CDR3 protein. A D gene is named only where the DNA matches it firmly. Rows may omit the clone size; those that give it use once, few, many or a size class.

>NA|TRBV6-1|NA|TRBJ2-7
TGTGCCAGCAACGCTGGCGTGGCAGGAGCCTACGAGCAGTACTTC
CASNAGVAGAYEQYF
>NA|TRBV5-1|many|TRBJ2-1
TGCGCCAGCAGCTCCGGGTTCTCGGGGTCCTACAATGAGCAGTTCTTC
CASSSGFSGSYNEQFF
>TRBD2|TRBV9|few|TRBJ2-7
TGTGCCAGCAGCGTAGCGCTAGCGGGGTACGAGCAGTACTTC
CASSVALAGYEQYF
>NA|TRBV5-5|many|TRBJ2-1
TGTGCCAGCAGCGATGGACGGAGGAATGAGCAGTTCTTC
CASSDGRRNEQFF
>TRBD2|TRBV28|few|TRBJ2-2
TGTGCCAGCAACAAACTTGGACTAGCGGGAAACACCGGGGAGCTGTTTTTT
CASNKLGLAGNTGELFF
>TRBD2|TRBV11-2|many|TRBJ2-7
TGTGCCAGCAGTTATAAAGCGGGAGAGATTTCCTACGAGCAGTACTTC
CASSYKAGEISYEQYF
>TRBD2|TRBV11-2|few|TRBJ2-1
TGTGCCAGCAGCTACCTCGGGACTAGCGGGAGTAGAAATGAGCAGTTCTTC
CASSYLGTSGSRNEQFF
>NA|TRBV12-3/TRBV12-4|many|TRBJ2-5
TGTGCCAGCAGTAAGTTCCCCCGGGAGACCCAGTACTTC
CASSKFPRETQYF
>TRBD1|TRBV7-2|NA|TRBJ2-2
TGTGCCAGCAGCTTAGCGCAGGTGACAGGGGCCGCCGGGGAGCTGTTTTTT
CASSLAQVTGAAGELFF
>NA|TRBV20-1|few|TRBJ2-2
TGCAGTGCTAGAGAGAGCGGTAGTGGGGCCGGGGAGCTGTTTTTT
CSARESGSGAGELFF
>NA|TRBV11-2|NA|TRBJ1-2
TGTGCCAGCAGCCTAGAAACGCAGGGCTACTATGGCTACACCTTC
CASSLETQGYYGYTF
>NA|TRBV4-1|few|TRBJ1-5
TGCGCCAGCAGCCAAGATAGGAGCAGGGGTATGCCCCAGCATTTT
CASSQDRSRGMPQHF
>NA|TRBV20-1|few|TRBJ1-1
TGCAGTGCAGAAAGACAGACCTCCACTGAAGCTTTCTTT
CSAERQTSTEAFF
>TRBD2|TRBV20-1|many|TRBJ2-4
TGCAGTGCGTCTGGCCCCGGGACTAGCGGGAGTCGAATCAAAAACATTCAGTACTTC
CSASGPGTSGSRIKNIQYF
>TRBD1|TRBV3-1|few|TRBJ2-7
TGTGCCAGCGCGGGACAGGACTACGAGCAGTACTTC
CASAGQDYEQYF
>NA|TRBV20-1|NA|TRBJ2-1
TGCAGTGCTAGGGAGGGTGCTAGCCTCAATGAGCAGTTCTTC
CSAREGASLNEQFF
>NA|TRBV23-1|few|TRBJ2-5
TGCGCCAGCAGTCAATCGATGACAGATAAGATAGAGACCCAGTACTTC
CASSQSMTDKIETQYF
>TRBD1|TRBV20-1|many|TRBJ1-1
TGCAGTGCTGGGACAGGGGCTGAAGCTTTCTTT
CSAGTGAEAFF
>NA|TRBV7-2|few|TRBJ1-1
TGTGCCAGCAGCTTATTCGCAGAAGAAGCTTTCTTT
CASSLFAEEAFF
>TRBD2|TRBV7-2|NA|TRBJ2-2
TGTGCCAGCAGCTTAGCGCCAACTAGCGGGGGACCCACCGGGGAGCTGTTTTTT
CASSLAPTSGGPTGELFF
>TRBD1|TRBV18|NA|TRBJ2-7
TGTGCCAGCTCTTTACAGGGACAGGGGGCTGAGCAGTACTTC
CASSLQGQGAEQYF
>NA|TRBV15|few|TRBJ2-3
TGTGCCACCAGCAGAGGGGAGCGGTCAGGCACAGATACGCAGTATTTT
CATSRGERSGTDTQYF
>NA|TRBV5-1|NA|TRBJ2-2
TGCGCCAGCAGCTTGGAAGTGTCGAACACCGGGGAGCTGTTTTTT
CASSLEVSNTGELFF
>NA|TRBV7-2|few|TRBJ2-4
TGTGCCAGCAGCTTATTAGGAGCCCCGGTGGTCAAAAACATTCAGTACTTC
CASSLLGAPVVKNIQYF